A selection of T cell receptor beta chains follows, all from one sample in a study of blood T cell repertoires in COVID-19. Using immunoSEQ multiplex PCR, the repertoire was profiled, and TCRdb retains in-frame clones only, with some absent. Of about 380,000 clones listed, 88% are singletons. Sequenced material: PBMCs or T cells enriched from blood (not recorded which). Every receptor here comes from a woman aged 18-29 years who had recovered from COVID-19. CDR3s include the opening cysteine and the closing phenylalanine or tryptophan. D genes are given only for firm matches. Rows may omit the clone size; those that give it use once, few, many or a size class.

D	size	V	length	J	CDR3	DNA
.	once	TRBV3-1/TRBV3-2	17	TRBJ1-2	CASSQDRRAQGGYGYTF	TGTGCCAGCAGCCAAGATAGGCGGGCCCAAGGAGGGTATGGCTACACCTTC
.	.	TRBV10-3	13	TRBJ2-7	CAISARAGEEQYF	TGTGCCATCAGCGCGAGAGCAGGCGAGGAGCAGTACTTC
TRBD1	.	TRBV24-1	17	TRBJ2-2	CATSDRRQGSGTGELFF	TGTGCCACCAGTGACCGAAGACAGGGTTCGGGCACCGGGGAGCTGTTTTTT
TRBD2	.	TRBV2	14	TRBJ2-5	CASLLAGSQETQYF	TGTGCCAGCCTACTAGCGGGGTCCCAAGAGACCCAGTACTTC
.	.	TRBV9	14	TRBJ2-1	CASSVGTVENEQFF	TGTGCCAGCAGCGTAGGGACAGTCGAAAATGAGCAGTTCTTC
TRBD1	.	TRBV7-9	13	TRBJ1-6	CASSLDRDSPLHF	TGTGCCAGCAGCCTCGACAGGGATTCACCCCTCCACTTT
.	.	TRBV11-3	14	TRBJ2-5	CASSLGGGQETQYF	TGTGCCAGCAGCTTGGGAGGGGGTCAAGAGACCCAGTACTTC
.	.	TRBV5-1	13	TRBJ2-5	CASSFGTQETQYF	TGCGCCAGCAGCTTCGGGACTCAAGAGACCCAGTACTTC
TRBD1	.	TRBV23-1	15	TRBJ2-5	CASSHSDRDQETQYF	TGCGCCAGCAGTCACTCCGACAGGGACCAAGAGACCCAGTACTTC
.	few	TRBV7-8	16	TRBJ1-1	CASSLDWQDMNTEAFF	TGTGCCAGCAGCTTAGACTGGCAGGATATGAACACTGAAGCTTTCTTT
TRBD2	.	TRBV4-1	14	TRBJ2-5	CASSTGTSGGGVYF	TGCGCCAGCAGCACCGGGACTAGCGGGGGGGGAGTATACTTC
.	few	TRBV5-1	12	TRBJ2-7	CASSSDIGEQYF	TGCGCCAGCAGCTCGGACATCGGCGAGCAGTACTTC
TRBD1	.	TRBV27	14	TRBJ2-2	CASSNGTGNGELFF	TGTGCCAGCAGTAACGGGACAGGGAACGGGGAGCTGTTTTTT
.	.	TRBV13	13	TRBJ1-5	CASSLQGWQPQHF	TGTGCCAGCAGCTTGCAGGGTTGGCAGCCCCAGCATTTT
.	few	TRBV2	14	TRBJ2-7	CASRSGPESYEQYF	TGTGCCAGCAGGAGCGGACCTGAGTCCTACGAGCAGTACTTC
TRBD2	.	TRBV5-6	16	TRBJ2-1	CASSLVLTSGYNEQFF	TGTGCCAGCAGCTTGGTTCTGACTAGCGGCTACAATGAGCAGTTCTTC
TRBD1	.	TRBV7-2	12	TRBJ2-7	CASGTGTTGQYF	TGTGCCAGCGGGACAGGGACTACAGGGCAGTACTTC
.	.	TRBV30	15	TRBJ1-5	CAWTPGDYSNQPQHF	TGTGCCTGGACCCCCGGGGATTATAGCAATCAGCCCCAGCATTTT
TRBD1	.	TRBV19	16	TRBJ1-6	CASSITGALDNSPLHF	TGTGCCAGTAGTATCACAGGGGCACTCGATAATTCACCCCTCCACTTT
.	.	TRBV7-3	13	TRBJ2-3	CASSSGAPDTQYF	TGTGCCAGCAGCTCTGGGGCACCGGATACGCAGTATTTT
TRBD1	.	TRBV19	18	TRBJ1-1	CASSIFVTGQGRNTEAFF	TGTGCCAGTAGTATTTTCGTTACGGGACAGGGGAGAAACACTGAAGCTTTCTTT
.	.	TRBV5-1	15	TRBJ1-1	CASSSGVAANTEAFF	TGCGCCAGCAGCTCGGGGGTCGCCGCGAACACTGAAGCTTTCTTT
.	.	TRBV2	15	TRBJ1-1	CASRDRGYMNTEAFF	TGTGCCAGCAGGGACAGAGGGTATATGAACACTGAAGCTTTCTTT
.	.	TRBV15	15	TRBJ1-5	CATSRVGRGNQPQHF	TGTGCCACCAGCAGAGTAGGGCGGGGCAATCAGCCCCAGCATTTT
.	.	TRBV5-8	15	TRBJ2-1	CASSLRESSYNEQFF	TGTGCCAGCAGCTTGCGGGAAAGCTCCTACAATGAGCAGTTCTTC
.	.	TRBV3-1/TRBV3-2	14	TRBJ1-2	CASNPRYGSYGYTF	TGTGCCAGCAACCCGAGGTACGGGAGTTATGGCTACACCTTC
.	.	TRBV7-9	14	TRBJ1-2	CASAVTESVYGYTF	TGTGCCAGCGCAGTGACGGAGTCGGTGTATGGCTACACCTTC
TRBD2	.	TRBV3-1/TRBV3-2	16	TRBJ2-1	CASSHRTSSINNEQFF	TGTGCCAGCAGCCACCGGACTAGCTCAATCAACAATGAGCAGTTCTTC
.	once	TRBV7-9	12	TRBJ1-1	CASSYHRTEAFF	TGTGCCAGCAGCTATCACCGGACTGAAGCTTTCTTT